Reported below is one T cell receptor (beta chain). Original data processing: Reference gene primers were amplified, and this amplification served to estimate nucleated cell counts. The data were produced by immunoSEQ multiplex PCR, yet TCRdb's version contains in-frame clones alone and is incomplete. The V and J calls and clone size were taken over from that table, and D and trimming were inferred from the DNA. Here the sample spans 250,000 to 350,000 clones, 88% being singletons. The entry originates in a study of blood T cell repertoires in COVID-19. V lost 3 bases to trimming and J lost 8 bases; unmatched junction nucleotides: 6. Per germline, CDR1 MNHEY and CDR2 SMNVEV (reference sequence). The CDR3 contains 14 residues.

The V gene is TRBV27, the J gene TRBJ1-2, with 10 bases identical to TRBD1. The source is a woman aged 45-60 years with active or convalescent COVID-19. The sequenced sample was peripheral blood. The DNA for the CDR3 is TGTGCCAGCAGTTTGACCGGGACAGGGGTCGGCTACACCTTC. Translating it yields CASSLTGTGVGYTF.